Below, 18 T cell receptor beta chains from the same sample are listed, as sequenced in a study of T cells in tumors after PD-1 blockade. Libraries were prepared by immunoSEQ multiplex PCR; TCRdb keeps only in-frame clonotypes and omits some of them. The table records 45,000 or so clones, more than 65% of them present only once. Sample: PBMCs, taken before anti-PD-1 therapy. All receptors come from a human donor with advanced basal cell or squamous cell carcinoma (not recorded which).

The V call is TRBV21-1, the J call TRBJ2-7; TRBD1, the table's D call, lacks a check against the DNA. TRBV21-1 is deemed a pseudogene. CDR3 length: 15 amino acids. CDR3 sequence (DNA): TGTGCCAGCAGACTCCGGGACAGGAGCTCCTACGAGCAGTACTTC. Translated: CASRLRDRSSYEQYF.

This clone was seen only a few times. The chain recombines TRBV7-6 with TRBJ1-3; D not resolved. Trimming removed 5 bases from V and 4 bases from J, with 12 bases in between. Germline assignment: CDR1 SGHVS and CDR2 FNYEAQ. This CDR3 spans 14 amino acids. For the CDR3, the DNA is TGTGCCAGCAGCAAGGTTGGAAGAGGAAACACCATATATTTT. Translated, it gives CASSKVGRGNTIYF. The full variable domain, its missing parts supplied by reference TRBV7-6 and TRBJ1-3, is GAGVSQSPRYKVTKRGQDVALRCDPISGHVSLYWYRQALGQGPEFLTYFNYEAQQDKSGLPNDRFSAERPEGSISTLTIQRTEQRDSAMYRCASSKVGRGNTIYFGEGSWLTVV.

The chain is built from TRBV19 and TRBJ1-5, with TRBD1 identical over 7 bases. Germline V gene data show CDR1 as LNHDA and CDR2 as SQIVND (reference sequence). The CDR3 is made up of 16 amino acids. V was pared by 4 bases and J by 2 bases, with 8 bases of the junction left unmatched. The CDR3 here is CASSTYYRGGNQPQHF. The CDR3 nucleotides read TGTGCCAGTAGTACCTATTACAGGGGTGGCAATCAGCCCCAGCATTTT.

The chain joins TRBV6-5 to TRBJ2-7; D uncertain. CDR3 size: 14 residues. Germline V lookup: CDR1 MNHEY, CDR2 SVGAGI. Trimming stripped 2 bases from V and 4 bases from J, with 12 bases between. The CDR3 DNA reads TGTGCCAGCAGTTACGGTAGGGTACGGTACGAGCAGTACTTC. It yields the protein CASSYGRVRYEQYF.

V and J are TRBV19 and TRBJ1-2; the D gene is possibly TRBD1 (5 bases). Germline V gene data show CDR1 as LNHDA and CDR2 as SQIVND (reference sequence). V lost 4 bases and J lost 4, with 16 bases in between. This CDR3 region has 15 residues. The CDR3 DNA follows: TGTGCCAGTAGTAACCAGGGAATAGCCCGCTATGGCTACACCTTC. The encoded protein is CASSNQGIARYGYTF. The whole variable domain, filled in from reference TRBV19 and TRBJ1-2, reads DGGITQSPKYLFRKEGQNVTLSCEQNLNHDAMYWYRQDPGQGLRLIYYSQIVNDFQKGDIAEGYSVSREKKESFPLTVTSAQKNPTAFYLCASSNQGIARYGYTFGSGTRLTVV.

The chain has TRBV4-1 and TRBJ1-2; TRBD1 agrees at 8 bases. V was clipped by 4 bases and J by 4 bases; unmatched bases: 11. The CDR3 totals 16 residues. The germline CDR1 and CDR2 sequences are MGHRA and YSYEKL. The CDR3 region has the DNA TGCGCCAGCAGCCCAACACCGGGACAGGACATCTATGGCTACACCTTC. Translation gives CASSPTPGQDIYGYTF.

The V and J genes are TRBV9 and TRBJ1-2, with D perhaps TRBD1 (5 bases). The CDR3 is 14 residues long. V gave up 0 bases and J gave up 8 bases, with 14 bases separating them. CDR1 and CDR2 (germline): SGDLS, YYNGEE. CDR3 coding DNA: TGTGCCAGCAGCGTAGTGGAACGGGGGGAAGGCTACACCTTC. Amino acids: CASSVVERGEGYTF.

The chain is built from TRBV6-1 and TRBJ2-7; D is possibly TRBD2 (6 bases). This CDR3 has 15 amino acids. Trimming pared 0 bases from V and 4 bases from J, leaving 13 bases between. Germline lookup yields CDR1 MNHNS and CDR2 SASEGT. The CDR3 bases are TGTGCCAGCAGTGAAGCCCCGGGACTTCAGTACGAGCAGTACTTC. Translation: CASSEAPGLQYEQYF.

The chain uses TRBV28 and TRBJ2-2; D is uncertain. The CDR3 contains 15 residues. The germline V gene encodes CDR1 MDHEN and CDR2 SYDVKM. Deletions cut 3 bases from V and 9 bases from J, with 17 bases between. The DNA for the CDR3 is TGTGCCAGCAGTTTTAGGACGGCCCAATCAAGGGAGCTGTTTTTT. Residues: CASSFRTAQSRELFF.

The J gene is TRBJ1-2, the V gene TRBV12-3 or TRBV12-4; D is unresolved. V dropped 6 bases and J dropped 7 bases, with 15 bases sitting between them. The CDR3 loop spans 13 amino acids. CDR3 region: CASSTRAASGYTF. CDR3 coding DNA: TGTGCCAGCAGCACACGGGCCGCCAGTGGCTACACCTTC.

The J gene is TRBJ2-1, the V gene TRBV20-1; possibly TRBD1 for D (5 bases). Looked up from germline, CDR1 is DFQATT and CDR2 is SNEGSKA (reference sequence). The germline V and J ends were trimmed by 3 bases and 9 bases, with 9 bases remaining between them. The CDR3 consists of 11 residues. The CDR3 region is CSASRQIEQFF. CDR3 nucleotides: TGCAGTGCTAGCCGACAGATTGAGCAGTTCTTC.

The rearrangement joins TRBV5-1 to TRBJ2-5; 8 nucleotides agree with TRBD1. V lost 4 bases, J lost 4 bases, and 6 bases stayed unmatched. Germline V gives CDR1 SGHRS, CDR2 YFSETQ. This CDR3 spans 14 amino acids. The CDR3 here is CASSQTGVGETQYF. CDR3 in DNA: TGCGCCAGCAGCCAGACAGGGGTCGGAGAGACCCAGTACTTC.

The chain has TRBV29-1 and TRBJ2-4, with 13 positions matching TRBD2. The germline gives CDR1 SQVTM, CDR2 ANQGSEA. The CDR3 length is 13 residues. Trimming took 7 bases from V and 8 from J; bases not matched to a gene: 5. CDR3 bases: TGCAGCGGGAGACTAGCGGGGGGAGACATTCAGTACTTC. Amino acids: CSGRLAGGDIQYF. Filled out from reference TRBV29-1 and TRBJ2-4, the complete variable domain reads SAVISQKPSRDICQRGTSLTIQCQVDSQVTMMFWYRQQPGQSLTLIATANQGSEATYESGFVIDKFPISRPNLTFSTLTVSNMSPEDSSIYLCSGRLAGGDIQYFGAGTRLSVL.

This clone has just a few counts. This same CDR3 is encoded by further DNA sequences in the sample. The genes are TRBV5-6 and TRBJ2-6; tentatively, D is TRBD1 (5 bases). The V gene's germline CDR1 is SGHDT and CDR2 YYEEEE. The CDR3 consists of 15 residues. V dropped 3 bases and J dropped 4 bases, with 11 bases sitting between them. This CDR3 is CASSWQGSGANVLTF. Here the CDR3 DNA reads TGTGCCAGCAGCTGGCAGGGCTCCGGGGCCAACGTCCTGACTTTC.

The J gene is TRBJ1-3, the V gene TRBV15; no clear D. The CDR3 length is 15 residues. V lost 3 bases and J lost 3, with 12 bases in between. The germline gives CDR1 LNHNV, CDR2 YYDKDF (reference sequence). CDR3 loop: CATSSDKGGGNTIYF. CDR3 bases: TGTGCCACCAGCAGTGACAAGGGCGGTGGAAACACCATATATTTT.

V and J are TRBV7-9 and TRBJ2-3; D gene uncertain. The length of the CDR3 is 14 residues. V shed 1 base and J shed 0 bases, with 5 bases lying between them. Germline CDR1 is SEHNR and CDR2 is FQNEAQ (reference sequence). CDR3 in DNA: TGTGCCAGCAGCTTAGAGGGTAGCACAGATACGCAGTATTTT. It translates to CASSLEGSTDTQYF.

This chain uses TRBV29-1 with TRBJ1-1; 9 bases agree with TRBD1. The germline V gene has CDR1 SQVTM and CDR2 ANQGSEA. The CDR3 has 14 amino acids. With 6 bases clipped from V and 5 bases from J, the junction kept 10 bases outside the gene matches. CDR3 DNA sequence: TGCAGCGTCGCGGCCGGGACAGGGAGAACTGAAGCTTTCTTT. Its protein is CSVAAGTGRTEAFF.

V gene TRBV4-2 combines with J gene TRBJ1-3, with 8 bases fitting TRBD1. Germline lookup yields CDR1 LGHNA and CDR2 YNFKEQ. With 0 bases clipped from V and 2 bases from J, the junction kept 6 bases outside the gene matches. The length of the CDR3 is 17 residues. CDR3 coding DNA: TGTGCCAGCAGCCAAGAACGAGGACAGGGAACTGGAAACACCATATATTTT. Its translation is CASSQERGQGTGNTIYF.